These T cell receptor beta chains were read from a single sample in a study of post-analysis software for immune sequencing data. MiXCR, run by TCRdb on the PCR reads, gives a single entry per CDR3 protein. The top ten clones hold roughly 12% of a sample with about 500,000 distinct CDR3 sequences, around 40% of them seen once. The sample was blood. The receptors were sampled from a girl between 5 and 17 years old with multiple sclerosis. The conserved cysteine and the conserved F or W are not part of the CDR3 here. Each record gives: J gene, D gene, V gene, CDR3 protein. D genes are given only for firm matches.

j_call: TRBJ2-7
d_call: .
v_call: TRBV7-2
cdr3_aa: ASSCLASSYEQY

j_call: TRBJ1-2
d_call: TRBD1
v_call: TRBV12-3/TRBV12-4
cdr3_aa: ASRMTGIRYT

j_call: TRBJ2-3
d_call: .
v_call: TRBV12-3/TRBV12-4
cdr3_aa: ASSSLWSTDTQY

j_call: TRBJ2-3
d_call: TRBD2
v_call: TRBV6-1
cdr3_aa: ASSTFIPWTSGNTDTQY

j_call: TRBJ1-5
d_call: .
v_call: TRBV29-1
cdr3_aa: SVNLGDGNQPQH

j_call: TRBJ1-5
d_call: TRBD1
v_call: TRBV12-3/TRBV12-4
cdr3_aa: ASSFEGQGTQPQH

j_call: TRBJ2-1
d_call: .
v_call: TRBV25-1
cdr3_aa: ASSRAWGTYNEQF

j_call: TRBJ2-7
d_call: TRBD2
v_call: TRBV29-1
cdr3_aa: SVEDREAGVTHEQY

j_call: TRBJ2-7
d_call: TRBD2
v_call: TRBV2
cdr3_aa: ARSPSGGSSYEQY

j_call: TRBJ2-1
d_call: .
v_call: TRBV20-1
cdr3_aa: SAGVDAYNEQF

j_call: TRBJ2-5
d_call: .
v_call: TRBV7-2
cdr3_aa: ASSQAVRETQY

j_call: TRBJ2-1
d_call: .
v_call: TRBV7-7
cdr3_aa: ASSSNEGPYNEQF

j_call: TRBJ2-6
d_call: .
v_call: TRBV29-1
cdr3_aa: SVEDRGLISGANVLT

j_call: TRBJ2-7
d_call: .
v_call: TRBV5-1
cdr3_aa: ASSSLEGQGTTYEQY

j_call: TRBJ1-5
d_call: .
v_call: TRBV28
cdr3_aa: ASRTESPYRQH

j_call: TRBJ2-1
d_call: .
v_call: TRBV5-1
cdr3_aa: ASSFVGQSSYNEQF

j_call: TRBJ1-1
d_call: TRBD1
v_call: TRBV7-2
cdr3_aa: ASSYRGLLNTEAF

j_call: TRBJ2-7
d_call: .
v_call: TRBV6-2/TRBV6-3
cdr3_aa: ASSLSRVYEQY

j_call: TRBJ2-1
d_call: .
v_call: TRBV6-6
cdr3_aa: ASSYWAGRSYNEQF

j_call: .
d_call: .
v_call: TRBV24-1
cdr3_aa: ATSDYRGEQY

j_call: TRBJ1-2
d_call: TRBD1
v_call: TRBV3-1
cdr3_aa: ASSEGTGALGYT

j_call: TRBJ1-1
d_call: .
v_call: TRBV6-1
cdr3_aa: ASSERWGTSRAEAF

j_call: TRBJ1-2
d_call: .
v_call: TRBV28
cdr3_aa: ASSSPEANYGYT

j_call: TRBJ2-7
d_call: TRBD1
v_call: TRBV10-3
cdr3_aa: AIRDGQGPYEQY

j_call: TRBJ2-7
d_call: .
v_call: TRBV12-3/TRBV12-4
cdr3_aa: ASSRGASYEQY

j_call: .
d_call: TRBD1
v_call: TRBV4-1
cdr3_aa: ASSQGQGEYEQY

j_call: TRBJ2-1
d_call: .
v_call: TRBV20-1
cdr3_aa: SARAPSGNEQF

j_call: TRBJ2-5
d_call: .
v_call: TRBV5-1
cdr3_aa: ASSAEGPAGTQY

j_call: TRBJ1-4
d_call: .
v_call: TRBV4-3
cdr3_aa: ASSQDPGINEKLF

j_call: TRBJ1-6
d_call: .
v_call: TRBV7-2
cdr3_aa: ASSPLRGESPLH

j_call: TRBJ2-1
d_call: .
v_call: TRBV28
cdr3_aa: ASSQQESSYNEQF

j_call: TRBJ1-2
d_call: .
v_call: TRBV5-1
cdr3_aa: ASSLRATGASGGYT

j_call: TRBJ1-1
d_call: TRBD1
v_call: TRBV5-1
cdr3_aa: ASSSRTGGNTEAF

j_call: TRBJ2-1
d_call: TRBD2
v_call: TRBV4-1
cdr3_aa: ASSQALAGWGGEQF

j_call: .
d_call: TRBD2
v_call: TRBV3-1
cdr3_aa: ASSRSPGLAAYEQY

j_call: TRBJ1-5
d_call: .
v_call: TRBV12-3/TRBV12-4
cdr3_aa: ASSLGPPGGQPQH

j_call: TRBJ1-3
d_call: .
v_call: TRBV7-9
cdr3_aa: ASTLGNTVY

j_call: TRBJ2-7
d_call: .
v_call: TRBV10-3
cdr3_aa: AISDGKPGADYEQY

j_call: TRBJ2-7
d_call: .
v_call: TRBV29-1
cdr3_aa: SVSRGGISSYEQY

j_call: .
d_call: .
v_call: TRBV28
cdr3_aa: ASQFGQPYEQY